The 29 T cell receptor beta chains given below trace back to one sample, sequenced in a study of Tregs in tolerant kidney transplant recipients. Sequencing was performed with immunoSEQ multiplex PCR; in TCRdb, only in-frame clones are kept and a portion is missing. This table lists 50,000 or so clones. This sample comprised CD4+ T cells from blood, obtained before the transplant. The receptors were gathered from a human donor who received a combined kidney and bone marrow transplant.

Concerning this clone: Read data end 3 residues before the CDR3 end; the end is taken from the germline J gene. V and J are TRBV5-1 and TRBJ2-5, with TRBD1 as a possible D gene (5 bases). The germline V gene has CDR1 SGHRS and CDR2 YFSETQ. The V end lost 2 bases, the J end lost 3 bases, and 11 bases lay between the germline ends. The CDR3 is 14 residues long. The CDR3 loop reads CASSFFLTEETQYF. The covered CDR3 bases are TGCGCCAGCAGCTTTTTCTTGACAGAAGAGACC.

As concerns this clone: The CDR3 end lies 3 residues beyond the end of the read and is filled in from the germline J gene. This sequence joins TRBV6-2 or TRBV6-3 and TRBJ2-5, with a tentative D call TRBD2 (5 bases). Germline CDR1 and CDR2: MNHEY and SVGEGT. Trimming shortened V by 6 bases and J by 7 bases, and 12 bases separated the two germline ends. This CDR3 is built from 12 residues. CDR3 bases read: TGTGCCAGCAGACCCCTGGCGGGGACC. The encoded protein is CASRPLAGT. The entire CDR3 protein is CASRPLAGTQYF.

As to this clone: The CDR3 goes on 3 residues after the read ends, and that part is filled in from the germline J gene. The chain uses TRBV7-6 and TRBJ2-1; 10 bases map to TRBD2. This CDR3 has 17 amino acids. Germline trimming cut 2 bases from V and 8 bases from J; bases unmatched to any gene: 12. Germline V gene lookup returns CDR1 SGHVS and CDR2 FNYEAQ. CDR3 region: CASSLLGRSGGADEQFF. The covered CDR3 bases are TGTGCCAGCAGCTTATTGGGTCGCAGCGGGGGGGCCGATGAG. The complete variable domain, with remaining parts taken from reference TRBV7-6 and TRBJ2-1, reads GAGVSQSPRYKVTKRGQDVALRCDPISGHVSLYWYRQALGQGPEFLTYFNYEAQQDKSGLPNDRFSAERPEGSISTLTIQRTEQRDSAMYRCASSLLGRSGGADEQFFGPGTRLTVL.

As concerns this clone: The read terminates 3 residues before the CDR3 end, so the remaining end is supplied by the germline J gene. V is TRBV2 and J is TRBJ1-1, with D uncertain. Germline CDR1 and CDR2: SNHLY and FYNNEI. The CDR3 length is 12 residues. V lost 5 bases and J lost 3, with 7 bases in between. The sequenced CDR3 bases are TGTGCCAGCAGTTTTTCGTACACTGAA. Protein sequence: CASSFSYTE. The complete CDR3 reads CASSFSYTEAFF. Full variable domain (missing parts from reference TRBV2 and TRBJ1-1): EPEVTQTPSHQVTQMGQEVILRCVPISNHLYFYWYRQILGQKVEFLVSFYNNEISEKSEIFDDQFSVERPDGSNFTLKIRSTKLEDSAMYFCASSFSYTEAFFGQGTRLTVV.

A note on this clone: Read data end 3 residues before the CDR3 end; the end is taken from the germline J gene. The chain links TRBV20-1 to TRBJ2-1; 11 nucleotides match TRBD1. V lost 5 bases to trimming and J lost 8 bases; unmatched junction nucleotides: 8. CDR1 and CDR2 (germline): DFQATT, SNEGSKA (reference sequence). This CDR3 contains 14 residues. CDR3 bases read: TGCAGTGCTCCGATCCCGGGACAGGGGGATGAG. Amino acids: CSAPIPGQGDE. The entire CDR3 protein is CSAPIPGQGDEQFF.

About this clone itself: Read sequence stops 3 residues before the CDR3 end, and the germline J gene provides the missing end. The chain uses TRBV7-9 and TRBJ2-1; the match to TRBD2 covers 7 bases. Germline V CDR1 and CDR2: SEHNR, FQNEAQ (reference sequence). The CDR3 length is 13 residues. V dropped 2 bases and J dropped 7; count of bases not matched to a gene: 2. CDR3 DNA, as far as it was read: TGTGCCAGCAGCTTACTGGGGGGGAATGAG. Its protein product is CASSLLGGNE. The entire CDR3 sequence reads CASSLLGGNEQFF.

Of note for this clone: The CDR3 extends 3 residues past the end of the read, so its final part is completed from the germline J gene. The gene calls are TRBV11-2 and TRBJ1-6; a possible D gene is TRBD1 (5 bases). The CDR3 contains 15 residues. Germline-derived CDR1 and CDR2 are SGHAT and FQNNGV. With 0 bases removed from V and 10 bases from J, the gap between germline ends came to 13 bases. The part of the CDR3 DNA that was read is TGTGCCAGCAGCTTAGAGTCTGCTGGGGCCTCACCC. Translating gives CASSLESAGASP. The CDR3 in its entirety is CASSLESAGASPLHF.

As for this clone: The CDR3 end is not reached by the read, which stops 3 residues before it; the germline J gene fills it in. This rearrangement joins TRBV5-1 to TRBJ1-4; no reliable D call. V was clipped by 4 bases and J by 8 bases, with 15 bases between them. The CDR3 extends over 14 amino acids. Germline V gene sequence: CDR1 SGHRS, CDR2 YFSETQ. The CDR3 protein is CASSPDGREEKLFF. CDR3 bases read: TGCGCCAGCAGCCCGGATGGGCGAGAGGAAAAA.

Points on this clone: The DNA ends 3 residues before the CDR3 does, and the rest of the CDR3 is filled in from the germline J gene. This chain links TRBV30 with TRBJ2-7; weak D call: TRBD1 (7 bases). V shed 0 bases and J shed 6 bases, with 15 bases lying between them. The V gene's germline CDR1 is GTSNPN and CDR2 SVGIG (reference sequence). The CDR3 contains 14 residues. The CDR3 protein is CAWSVGGGGVEQYF. Partial CDR3 DNA: TGTGCCTGGAGTGTAGGAGGAGGGGGCGTCGAG.

The CDR3 sequence is CASSEQGQGVWTEAFF. CDR3 bases read: TGTGCCAGCAGTGAACAGGGACAGGGGGTTTGGACTGAA. The chain carries TRBV2 and TRBJ1-1; TRBD1 matches at 11 bases. The read halts 3 residues ahead of the CDR3 end, with the missing end drawn from the germline J gene. In germline, CDR1 is SNHLY, CDR2 FYNNEI. The CDR3 consists of 16 residues. Unmatched junction bases numbered 7, after V lost 2 bases and J lost 5 bases.

A word on this clone: Read coverage stops 3 residues before the CDR3 terminus; the germline J gene supplies the remainder. The gene calls are TRBV18 and TRBJ1-5, with a tentative D call TRBD1 (5 bases). CDR3 length: 16 amino acids. Germline CDR1 and CDR2: KGHSH and LQKENI. V was pared by 2 bases and J by 0 bases, with 11 bases between. The sequenced part of the CDR3 DNA is TGTGCCAGCTCACCAAGTGGGGCCTATAGCAATCAGCCC. It specifies CASSPSGAYSNQP. The complete CDR3 sequence is CASSPSGAYSNQPQHF.

Points on this clone: The sequenced fragment ends 3 residues before the CDR3 boundary, so the rest is inferred from the germline J gene. The rearrangement uses TRBV5-1 and TRBJ1-1, with 7 bases identical to TRBD1. CDR1 SGHRS and CDR2 YFSETQ come from the germline V gene. The CDR3 contains 14 residues. The trim removed 4 bases at V and 4 bases at J, leaving 7 bases unmatched. CDR3 DNA (partial): TGCGCCAGCAGCAAACAGGGGCAAGCCACTGAA. Amino acid sequence: CASSKQGQATE. The full CDR3 protein reads CASSKQGQATEAFF.

For this clone: The observed sequence ends 3 residues before the CDR3 terminus, with the missing tail filled in from the germline J gene. This rearrangement joins TRBV7-8 to TRBJ2-1; TRBD1 is a possible D gene (5 bases). The CDR3 contains 16 residues. Germline V gives CDR1 SGHVS, CDR2 FQNEAQ. Trimming took off 6 bases at V and 0 bases at J, with 15 bases between the two ends. Partial CDR3 DNA: TGTGCCAGCAGTTTACAGGATATTTACTCCTACAATGAG. Translated, it gives CASSLQDIYSYNE. In full, the CDR3 is CASSLQDIYSYNEQFF.

As to this clone: The read stops 3 residues short of the end of the CDR3; the missing end is completed from the germline J gene. The chain combines TRBV18 with TRBJ2-3, with D unclear. The CDR3 consists of 16 residues. V lost 3 bases, J lost 2 bases, and 15 bases lay in between. In germline, CDR1 is KGHSH, CDR2 LQKENI. The DNA read from the CDR3 is TGTGCCAGCTCACCCTATAGACTTGATATCACAGATACG. The encoded protein is CASSPYRLDITDT. The CDR3 in full is CASSPYRLDITDTQYF.

About this clone itself: The CDR3 goes on 3 residues after the read ends, and that part is filled in from the germline J gene. The rearrangement joins TRBV18 to TRBJ2-3, with 10 bases matching TRBD1. The V gene's germline CDR1 is KGHSH and CDR2 LQKENI. This CDR3 contains 16 residues. J gave up 4 bases and V 2 bases, and 6 bases lay outside the gene matches. The CDR3 sequence: CASSPFFGQGADTQYF. The part of the CDR3 DNA that was read is TGTGCCAGCTCACCATTCTTCGGACAGGGGGCAGATACG.

Details on this clone: The CDR3 extends 3 residues past the end of the read, so its final part is completed from the germline J gene. This chain joins TRBV2 and TRBJ1-1; D possibly corresponds to TRBD1 (5 bases). In germline, CDR1 is SNHLY, CDR2 FYNNEI. Trimming pared 6 bases from V and 5 bases from J, leaving 10 bases between. The CDR3 has 12 amino acids. The part of the CDR3 DNA that was read is TGTGCCAGCAGCAGAGGGGAGACTGAA. It translates to CASSRGETE. The full CDR3 is CASSRGETEAFF. The entire variable domain, with the rest obtained from reference TRBV2 and TRBJ1-1, is as follows: EPEVTQTPSHQVTQMGQEVILRCVPISNHLYFYWYRQILGQKVEFLVSFYNNEISEKSEIFDDQFSVERPDGSNFTLKIRSTKLEDSAMYFCASSRGETEAFFGQGTRLTVV.

The covered CDR3 bases are TGTGCCAGCAGCGCAGGGTCCGAG. Its protein product is CASSAGSE. In full, the CDR3 reads CASSAGSEQYF. The chain links TRBV7-9 to TRBJ2-7; weak D call: TRBD1 (5 bases). The CDR3 end lies 3 residues beyond the end of the read and is filled in from the germline J gene. The V and J ends lost 5 bases and 6 bases respectively, with 8 bases between them. This CDR3 has 11 residues. Germline CDR1 is SEHNR and CDR2 is FQNEAQ (reference sequence). Combining the CDR3 with reference TRBV7-9 and TRBJ2-7 gives the whole variable domain DTGVSQNPRHKITKRGQNVTFRCDPISEHNRLYWYRQTLGQGPEFLTYFQNEAQLEKSRLLSDRFSAERPKGSFSTLEIQRTEQGDSAMYLCASSAGSEQYFGPGTRLTVT.

On this clone: The read stops 3 residues short of the end of the CDR3; the missing end is completed from the germline J gene. The chain joins TRBV6-2 or TRBV6-3 to TRBJ2-2; possibly TRBD1 for D (5 bases). Looked up from germline, CDR1 is MNHEY and CDR2 is SVGEGT. Trimming removed 8 bases from V and 7 bases from J, with 17 bases in between. CDR3 size: 14 residues. CDR3 bases read: TGTGCCAGCGATTACCAGGGTTTTGGCGGGGAG. Amino acids: CASDYQGFGGE. The entire CDR3 sequence reads CASDYQGFGGELFF.

Notes on this clone: The read comes to an end 3 residues before the CDR3 does, leaving the germline J gene to fill in the end. V and J are TRBV7-8 and TRBJ2-3; no reliable D call. Germline V gives CDR1 SGHVS, CDR2 FQNEAQ. The length of the CDR3 is 13 residues. The V and J ends lost 1 base and 4 bases respectively, with 6 bases between them. CDR3 bases read: TGTGCCAGCAGCTTAGGCACGGCAGATACG. Its protein product is CASSLGTADT. The CDR3, in full, reads CASSLGTADTQYF.

To note about this clone: The read falls 3 residues short of the CDR3 end, and the missing part is taken from the germline J gene. This chain joins TRBV20-1 and TRBJ2-5, with D unclear. The V gene lost 6 bases and the J gene lost 5 bases, with 7 bases spanning the gap. The germline gives CDR1 DFQATT, CDR2 SNEGSKA (reference sequence). CDR3 length: 10 residues. The CDR3 bases that were read are TGCAGTGCCCTCGGGGAGACC. It specifies CSALGET. The CDR3 in full is CSALGETQYF.

With regard to this clone: The read halts 3 residues ahead of the CDR3 end, with the missing end drawn from the germline J gene. The rearrangement uses TRBV7-2 and TRBJ2-5; 9 bases are a match to TRBD2. Unmatched junction bases numbered 6, after V lost 4 bases and J lost 3 bases. The CDR3 is 15 residues long. Germline values: CDR1 SGHTA, CDR2 FQGNSA. The CDR3 is CASSSWAGGKETQYF. The CDR3 DNA, read in part, is TGTGCCAGCAGCTCGTGGGCGGGGGGGAAAGAGACC.

Remarks on this clone: The read ends 3 residues shy of where the CDR3 ends; the end is completed using the germline J gene. The chain links TRBV19 to TRBJ1-6; possibly TRBD1 for D (5 bases). The germline V gene has CDR1 LNHDA and CDR2 SQIVND (reference sequence). V lost 3 bases and J 6 bases, leaving 9 bases between the germline ends. The CDR3 runs 14 residues. The CDR3 spells CASSITGFNSPLHF. The part of the CDR3 DNA that was read is TGTGCCAGTAGTATTACAGGCTTTAATTCACCC.

To note about this clone: Read sequence stops 3 residues before the CDR3 end, and the germline J gene provides the missing end. The chain is built from TRBV19 and TRBJ1-1; D is undetermined. Trimming took off 1 base at V and 4 bases at J, with 13 bases between the two ends. Germline V lookup: CDR1 LNHDA, CDR2 SQIVND (reference sequence). The CDR3 has 15 amino acids. CDR3 bases read: TGTGCCAGTAGTATAGCTACGGGGTATGGCACTGAA. Its protein product is CASSIATGYGTE. From start to end, the CDR3 is CASSIATGYGTEAFF.

Concerning this clone itself: The observed sequence ends 3 residues before the CDR3 terminus, with the missing tail filled in from the germline J gene. This rearrangement joins TRBV5-1 to TRBJ1-5, with TRBD1 matching 8 bases. The CDR3 consists of 14 residues. The germline V gene encodes CDR1 SGHRS and CDR2 YFSETQ. Germline trimming cut 4 bases from V and 7 bases from J; bases unmatched to any gene: 7. Partial CDR3 DNA: TGCGCCAGCAGCCCGGACAGGGCAGGGCAGCCC. Its protein is CASSPDRAGQP. The full CDR3 sequence reads CASSPDRAGQPQHF.

Concerning this clone: An end of the junction does not agree with germline; a read error may underlie this. From the germline J gene comes the end of the CDR3, since the read stops 3 residues before it. This rearrangement joins TRBV7-9 to TRBJ1-1; D is perhaps TRBD1 (6 bases). Germline CDR1 and CDR2: SEHNR and FQNEAQ (reference sequence). The CDR3 runs to 15 residues. The sequenced CDR3 bases are TGTGCTAGCAGCTTTATGGGATTCCAGGGGTCTGAA. It is translated as CASSFMGFQGSE. From start to end, the CDR3 is CASSFMGFQGSEAFF.

A word on this clone: The CDR3 extends 3 residues past the end of the read, so its final part is completed from the germline J gene. V and J are TRBV19 and TRBJ2-5; TRBD2 aligns across 9 bases. Germline lookup yields CDR1 LNHDA and CDR2 SQIVND (reference sequence). The CDR3 totals 19 residues. V trimming: 3 bases; J trimming: 1 base; junction bases outside the gene matches: 15. CDR3 in amino acids: CASSIRSAGLAGRQETQYF. Incomplete CDR3 DNA: TGTGCCAGTAGTATTCGGTCGGCGGGTCTAGCGGGGCGCCAAGAGACC.

For this clone: The read terminates 3 residues ahead of where the CDR3 ends, so the germline J gene completes it. The chain links TRBV7-2 to TRBJ1-1, with D possibly matching TRBD1 (5 bases). CDR1 is SGHTA, CDR2 FQGNSA, per germline. Trimming shortened V by 6 bases and J by 4 bases, and 18 bases separated the two germline ends. The CDR3 sequence is 15 residues long. The covered CDR3 bases are TGTGCCAGCAGGACGACCCCCGGGGGAACCACTGAA. Protein: CASRTTPGGTTE. The entire CDR3 sequence reads CASRTTPGGTTEAFF.

About this clone: The CDR3 extends 3 residues past the end of the read, so its final part is completed from the germline J gene. The rearrangement uses TRBV2 and TRBJ2-7; TRBD1 aligns across 10 bases. CDR1 is SNHLY, CDR2 FYNNEI, per germline. The junction had 5 bases not matched to a gene; V was cut back by 7 bases and J by 5 bases. There are 13 residues in the CDR3. The covered CDR3 bases are TGTGCCAGCACTGGGACAGGGGTTCACGAG. This codes for CASTGTGVHE. The whole CDR3 region reads CASTGTGVHEQYF.

A remark on this clone: The observed sequence ends 3 residues before the CDR3 terminus, with the missing tail filled in from the germline J gene. The chain is built from TRBV7-8 and TRBJ2-7; TRBD1 is a possible D gene (5 bases). V lost 2 bases and J 3 bases, leaving 11 bases between the germline ends. The germline V gene encodes CDR1 SGHVS and CDR2 FQNEAQ. The CDR3 is 14 amino acids. Incomplete CDR3 DNA: TGTGCCAGCAGCTTAAACAGGAGTTACTACGAG. Translated, it gives CASSLNRSYYE. From start to end, the CDR3 is CASSLNRSYYEQYF.